This T cell receptor (beta chain) was identified in a study of T cells in localized non-small cell lung cancer. Study-level points and caveats: Longer overall survival accompanied higher blood T cell density.

V lost 3 bases and J lost 9, with 15 bases in between. CDR3 length: 14 amino acids. Germline V gene sequence: CDR1 WSHSY, CDR2 SAAADI. This clone has only one observation. The antigen is undetermined. Generated by immunoSEQ multiplex PCR, the TCRdb table keeps only in-frame clones and is missing some. The sample lists 1,500 to 2,000 clones, less than 40% seen once, with roughly 7% in the top ten. The chain joins TRBV10-2 to TRBJ2-1; either TRBD1 or TRBD2 may supply D (5 bases each). The sample in question was lung tumor tissue, obtained before any cancer treatment. The TCR was taken from a female donor of 60 years or more with stage II squamous cell lung carcinoma. The CDR3 is CASSEGTPGGEQFF. CDR3 in DNA: TGCGCCAGCAGTGAAGGGACCCCCGGTGGTGAGCAGTTCTTC.